Listed below are T cell receptor beta chains from one sample, sequenced in a study of blood T cell repertoires in COVID-19. Assay used: immunoSEQ multiplex PCR; TCRdb lists only in-frame clones, some missing. The sample includes a few hundred thousand clones, approximately 89% of them seen just once. The specimen was PBMCs or T cells enriched from blood (not recorded which). The receptors come from a woman between 35 and 50 years old with acute COVID-19. The CDR3 runs from the conserved cysteine through the conserved F or W. A D gene is named only where the DNA matches it firmly. Some rows have no size entry. The others give once, few or many, or a class for an expanded clone.

CDR3aa: CASSSGQGDGYTF
CDR3nt: TGTGCCAGCAGTTCGGGACAGGGGGATGGCTACACCTTC
abundance: .
j_gene: TRBJ1-2
v_gene: TRBV25-1
d_gene: TRBD1

CDR3aa: CASSFGRGGGYGYTF
CDR3nt: TGCGCCAGCAGCTTTGGTAGGGGTGGTGGCTATGGCTACACCTTC
abundance: .
j_gene: TRBJ1-2
v_gene: TRBV5-1
d_gene: .

CDR3aa: CASSEQGVGYGYTF
CDR3nt: TGTGCCAGCAGTGAGCAGGGGGTTGGCTATGGCTACACCTTC
abundance: .
j_gene: TRBJ1-2
v_gene: TRBV25-1
d_gene: TRBD1

CDR3aa: CASSVRQGNTIYF
CDR3nt: TGCGCCAGCAGCGTGCGACAGGGGAACACCATATATTTT
abundance: .
j_gene: TRBJ1-3
v_gene: TRBV5-1
d_gene: TRBD1

CDR3aa: CASSLRSNEKLFF
CDR3nt: TGCGCCAGCAGCTTGCGGTCTAATGAAAAACTGTTTTTT
abundance: .
j_gene: TRBJ1-4
v_gene: TRBV5-1
d_gene: .

CDR3aa: CASSTTSGGAWEQFF
CDR3nt: TGTGCCAGCAGTACGACTAGCGGGGGGGCCTGGGAGCAGTTCTTC
abundance: .
j_gene: TRBJ2-1
v_gene: TRBV6-5
d_gene: TRBD2

CDR3aa: CASSSVAGGRNTQYF
CDR3nt: TGTGCCAGCAGCTCCGTTGCGGGGGGGCGAAATACGCAGTATTTT
abundance: .
j_gene: TRBJ2-3
v_gene: TRBV7-9
d_gene: TRBD2

CDR3aa: CASRTGTVYNSPLHF
CDR3nt: TGTGCCAGTAGAACAGGGACGGTCTATAATTCACCCCTCCACTTT
abundance: .
j_gene: TRBJ1-6
v_gene: TRBV19
d_gene: .

CDR3aa: CASSLRTGNGYTF
CDR3nt: TGTGCCAGCAGCCTCAGGACAGGGAATGGCTACACCTTC
abundance: .
j_gene: TRBJ1-2
v_gene: TRBV12-3/TRBV12-4
d_gene: TRBD1

CDR3aa: CASSLTGGTGANVLTF
CDR3nt: TGCGCCAGCAGCTTAACAGGGGGAACTGGGGCCAACGTCCTGACTTTC
abundance: few
j_gene: TRBJ2-6
v_gene: TRBV5-1
d_gene: TRBD1

CDR3aa: CASSLPTQGATQYF
CDR3nt: TGTGCCAGCAGCTTACCAACCCAGGGGGCAACGCAGTATTTT
abundance: .
j_gene: TRBJ2-3
v_gene: TRBV11-3
d_gene: TRBD1

CDR3aa: CASSFMEGTDTQYF
CDR3nt: TGTGCCAGCAGCTTCATGGAGGGCACAGATACGCAGTATTTT
abundance: .
j_gene: TRBJ2-3
v_gene: TRBV7-2
d_gene: .

CDR3aa: CASSRRTSGSSRDEQFF
CDR3nt: TGTGCCAGCAGCCGACGGACTAGCGGGAGTTCTAGAGATGAGCAGTTCTTC
abundance: .
j_gene: TRBJ2-1
v_gene: TRBV7-6
d_gene: TRBD2

CDR3aa: CATSDRSGGNTEAFF
CDR3nt: TGTGCCACCAGTGATCGGTCAGGGGGGAACACTGAAGCTTTCTTT
abundance: .
j_gene: TRBJ1-1
v_gene: TRBV24-1
d_gene: TRBD1

CDR3aa: CASRGGRADTQYF
CDR3nt: TGTGCCAGCAGGGGCGGGAGAGCAGATACGCAGTATTTT
abundance: .
j_gene: TRBJ2-3
v_gene: TRBV7-9
d_gene: TRBD2

CDR3aa: CSVHRDSYNEQFF
CDR3nt: TGCAGCGTCCATCGGGACTCCTACAATGAGCAGTTCTTC
abundance: .
j_gene: TRBJ2-1
v_gene: TRBV29-1
d_gene: .

CDR3aa: CASSLGVTSGRETQYF
CDR3nt: TGTGCCAGCAGCTTAGGGGTGACTAGCGGGAGAGAGACCCAGTACTTC
abundance: .
j_gene: TRBJ2-5
v_gene: TRBV7-6
d_gene: TRBD2

CDR3aa: CASSQEEFSDYGYTF
CDR3nt: TGTGCCAGCAGCCAAGAAGAGTTTTCCGACTATGGCTACACCTTC
abundance: .
j_gene: TRBJ1-2
v_gene: TRBV4-2
d_gene: .

CDR3aa: CASSLGFSGQVSNQPQHF
CDR3nt: TGTGCCAGCAGCTTGGGTTTCTCGGGACAGGTTAGCAATCAGCCCCAGCATTTT
abundance: .
j_gene: TRBJ1-5
v_gene: TRBV5-5
d_gene: TRBD1

CDR3aa: CASSQGQLSGNTIYF
CDR3nt: TGTGCCAGCAGCCAAGGACAGTTGTCTGGAAACACCATATATTTT
abundance: .
j_gene: TRBJ1-3
v_gene: TRBV9
d_gene: .

CDR3aa: CASSLDGGPGNTIYF
CDR3nt: TGTGCCAGCAGCTTAGATGGAGGGCCTGGAAACACCATATATTTT
abundance: .
j_gene: TRBJ1-3
v_gene: TRBV7-2
d_gene: .

CDR3aa: CASSFFRGDTQYF
CDR3nt: TGTGCCAGCAGCTTCTTTAGGGGAGATACGCAGTATTTT
abundance: .
j_gene: TRBJ2-3
v_gene: TRBV7-2
d_gene: .

CDR3aa: CASRINTQYF
CDR3nt: TGTGCCAGCAGAATAAATACGCAGTATTTT
abundance: .
j_gene: TRBJ2-3
v_gene: TRBV2
d_gene: .

CDR3aa: CASSRTGLVRGTEAFF
CDR3nt: TGTGCCAGCAGTAGGACAGGCCTGGTGAGAGGCACTGAAGCTTTCTTT
abundance: .
j_gene: TRBJ1-1
v_gene: TRBV5-4
d_gene: TRBD1

CDR3aa: CSVEARVLYNEQFF
CDR3nt: TGCAGCGTTGAAGCCAGGGTGCTATACAATGAGCAGTTCTTC
abundance: .
j_gene: TRBJ2-1
v_gene: TRBV29-1
d_gene: .

CDR3aa: CASTIHGGLEAETQYF
CDR3nt: TGTGCCAGCACCATACATGGAGGGCTGGAAGCGGAGACCCAGTACTTC
abundance: .
j_gene: TRBJ2-5
v_gene: TRBV2
d_gene: .

CDR3aa: CASSLSESSYNEQFF
CDR3nt: TGCGCCAGCAGCTTGTCGGAGAGCTCCTACAATGAGCAGTTCTTC
abundance: .
j_gene: TRBJ2-1
v_gene: TRBV5-1
d_gene: .

CDR3aa: CASSRFSRGYGNTIYF
CDR3nt: TGTGCCAGCAGCCGATTCTCGCGGGGGTATGGAAACACCATATATTTT
abundance: .
j_gene: TRBJ1-3
v_gene: TRBV3-1/TRBV3-2
d_gene: .

CDR3aa: CATSDWGLAGHTDTQYF
CDR3nt: TGTGCCACCAGTGATTGGGGCCTAGCGGGGCACACAGATACGCAGTATTTT
abundance: .
j_gene: TRBJ2-3
v_gene: TRBV24-1
d_gene: TRBD2

CDR3aa: CASSRSGTGRTGELFF
CDR3nt: TGTGCCAGCTCACGTTCCGGGACAGGGCGGACCGGGGAGCTGTTTTTT
abundance: .
j_gene: TRBJ2-2
v_gene: TRBV18
d_gene: TRBD1

CDR3aa: CASSLTSAGQIYGYTF
CDR3nt: TGTGCCAGCAGCTTAACGTCGGCAGGACAGATCTATGGCTACACCTTC
abundance: .
j_gene: TRBJ1-2
v_gene: TRBV7-9
d_gene: .

CDR3aa: CAWSLIRTGTVFGTDTQYF
CDR3nt: TGTGCCTGGAGCCTCATAAGGACAGGGACGGTTTTCGGCACAGATACGCAGTATTTT
abundance: .
j_gene: TRBJ2-3
v_gene: TRBV30
d_gene: TRBD1

CDR3aa: CASRPGGTEAFF
CDR3nt: TGTGCCAGCAGACCCGGGGGAACTGAAGCTTTCTTT
abundance: few
j_gene: TRBJ1-1
v_gene: TRBV12-3/TRBV12-4
d_gene: .

CDR3aa: CAISSGGTEAFF
CDR3nt: TGTGCCATCAGTTCAGGAGGGACTGAAGCTTTCTTT
abundance: once
j_gene: TRBJ1-1
v_gene: TRBV10-3
d_gene: .

CDR3aa: CASSLASGSRGTDTQYF
CDR3nt: TGTGCCAGCAGCTTGGCGTCGGGATCGCGGGGCACAGATACGCAGTATTTT
abundance: .
j_gene: TRBJ2-3
v_gene: TRBV5-8
d_gene: .

CDR3aa: CASSPGSATNEKLFF
CDR3nt: TGCGCCAGCAGCCCAGGGTCTGCAACTAATGAAAAACTGTTTTTT
abundance: .
j_gene: TRBJ1-4
v_gene: TRBV5-1
d_gene: .

CDR3aa: CASSLKGGKETQYF
CDR3nt: TGTGCCAGCAGCTTAAAGGGGGGGAAAGAGACCCAGTACTTC
abundance: .
j_gene: TRBJ2-5
v_gene: TRBV7-2
d_gene: .

CDR3aa: CASSFRGSYNEQFF
CDR3nt: TGTGCCAGCAGCTTCAGGGGATCCTACAATGAGCAGTTCTTC
abundance: .
j_gene: TRBJ2-1
v_gene: TRBV7-9
d_gene: .

CDR3aa: CASSGAYTQYF
CDR3nt: TGTGCCAGCAGTGGGGCTTATACGCAGTATTTT
abundance: once
j_gene: TRBJ2-3
v_gene: TRBV6-2/TRBV6-3
d_gene: .

CDR3aa: CASSQSPGNNEQFF
CDR3nt: TGCGCCAGCAGCCAATCCCCGGGGAACAATGAGCAGTTCTTC
abundance: once
j_gene: TRBJ2-1
v_gene: TRBV4-3
d_gene: .

CDR3aa: CASSLYPFAGQGFSGANVLTF
CDR3nt: TGTGCCAGCAGTTTATATCCTTTTGCGGGACAGGGCTTCTCTGGGGCCAACGTCCTGACTTTC
abundance: .
j_gene: TRBJ2-6
v_gene: TRBV27
d_gene: TRBD1